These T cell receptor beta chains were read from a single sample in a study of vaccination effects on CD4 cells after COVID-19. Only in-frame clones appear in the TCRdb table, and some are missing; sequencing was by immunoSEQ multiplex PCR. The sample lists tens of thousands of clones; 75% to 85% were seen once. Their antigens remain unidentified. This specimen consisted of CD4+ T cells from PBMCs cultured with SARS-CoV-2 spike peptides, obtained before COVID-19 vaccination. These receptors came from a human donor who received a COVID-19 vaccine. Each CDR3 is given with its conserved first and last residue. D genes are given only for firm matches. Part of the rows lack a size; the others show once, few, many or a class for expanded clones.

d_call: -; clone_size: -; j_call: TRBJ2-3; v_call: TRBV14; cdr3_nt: TGTGCCAGCAGCCAAGTCCCTGATTATCCAGATACGCAGTATTTT; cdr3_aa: CASSQVPDYPDTQYF
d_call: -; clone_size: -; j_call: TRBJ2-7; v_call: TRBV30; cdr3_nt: TGTGCCTGGAGTGCCAAGACTAGATCTCAGGAGCAGTACTTC; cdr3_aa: CAWSAKTRSQEQYF
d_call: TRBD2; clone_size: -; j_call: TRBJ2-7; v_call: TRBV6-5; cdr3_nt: TGTGCCAGCAGAGCGCGGGGGGGGGACTCCTACGAGCAGTACTTC; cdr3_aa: CASRARGGDSYEQYF
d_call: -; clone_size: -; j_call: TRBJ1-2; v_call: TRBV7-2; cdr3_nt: TGTGCCAGCAGCTTCGCAGGGGCGCTCGGGTATGGCTACACCTTC; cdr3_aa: CASSFAGALGYGYTF
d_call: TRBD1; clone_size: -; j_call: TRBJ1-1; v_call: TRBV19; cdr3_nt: TGTGCCAGTAAGACAGGGGTGAACACTGAAGCTTTCTTT; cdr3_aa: CASKTGVNTEAFF
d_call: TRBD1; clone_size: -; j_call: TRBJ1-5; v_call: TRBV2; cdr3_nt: TGTGCCAGCAGTCGGGAGACCGGGACAGGCTACCATTTT; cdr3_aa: CASSRETGTGYHF
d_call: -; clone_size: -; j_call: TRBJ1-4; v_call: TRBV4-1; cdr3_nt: TGCGCCAGCAGCCATCTCTGGGGTGAAAAACTGTTTTTT; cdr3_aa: CASSHLWGEKLFF
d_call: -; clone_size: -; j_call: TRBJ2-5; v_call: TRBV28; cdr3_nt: TGTGCCAGCAGTTTATCTAGCACGGGAGAGACCCAGTACTTC; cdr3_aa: CASSLSSTGETQYF
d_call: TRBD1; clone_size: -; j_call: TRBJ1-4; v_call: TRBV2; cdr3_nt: TGTGCCAGCAGAACAGGGGAGGTGGTTGAAAAACTGTTTTTT; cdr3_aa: CASRTGEVVEKLFF
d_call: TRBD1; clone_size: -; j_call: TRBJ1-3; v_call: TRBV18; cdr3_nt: TGTGCCAGCTCGCCAAGACAGGGGATCCTCTCTGGAAACACCATATATTTT; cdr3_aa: CASSPRQGILSGNTIYF
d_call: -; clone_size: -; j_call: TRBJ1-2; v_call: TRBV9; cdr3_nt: TGTGCCAGCAGCGTAGGGAGCAGTAACTATGGCTACACCTTC; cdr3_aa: CASSVGSSNYGYTF
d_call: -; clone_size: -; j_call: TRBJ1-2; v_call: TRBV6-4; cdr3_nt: TGTGCCAGCAGTGTAGTACCGGGGGAGGGCTACACCTTC; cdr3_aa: CASSVVPGEGYTF
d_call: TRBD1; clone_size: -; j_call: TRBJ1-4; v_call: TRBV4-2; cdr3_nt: TGTGCCAGCAGCCCCTCACACGGGACAGGGAATGAAAAACTGTTTTTT; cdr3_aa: CASSPSHGTGNEKLFF
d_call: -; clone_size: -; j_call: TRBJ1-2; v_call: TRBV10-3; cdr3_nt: TGTGCCATCAGTGAACAGTATGGCTACACCTTC; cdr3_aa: CAISEQYGYTF
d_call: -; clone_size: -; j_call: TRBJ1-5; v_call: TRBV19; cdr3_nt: TGTGCCAGTAGTCCCCCGTACAGGGTAAAGAGAAGCAATCAGCCCCAGCATTTT; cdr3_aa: CASSPPYRVKRSNQPQHF
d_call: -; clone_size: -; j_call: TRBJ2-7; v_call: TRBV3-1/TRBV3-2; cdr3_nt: TGTGCCAGCAGCCAAGATCGGAGGGTAGGGGACTACGAGCAGTACTTC; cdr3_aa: CASSQDRRVGDYEQYF
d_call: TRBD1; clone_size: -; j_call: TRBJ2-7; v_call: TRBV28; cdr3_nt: TGTGCCAGCGAGGGGACAGCCCACGAGCAGTACTTC; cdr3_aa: CASEGTAHEQYF
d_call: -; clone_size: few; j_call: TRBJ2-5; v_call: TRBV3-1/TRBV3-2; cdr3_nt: TGTGCCAGCAGCCAAGGTTCTAGACCCCCAGAGACCCAGTACTTC; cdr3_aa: CASSQGSRPPETQYF
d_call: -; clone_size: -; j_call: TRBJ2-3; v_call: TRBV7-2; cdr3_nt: TGTGCCAGCAGCTTAGATTATTCCGGGACGGGCACAGATACGCAGTATTTT; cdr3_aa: CASSLDYSGTGTDTQYF
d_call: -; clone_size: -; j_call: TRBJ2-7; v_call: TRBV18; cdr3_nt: TGTGCCAGCTCACCGAACGCCGGGCAGGGTAGTTTCTACGAGCAGTACTTC; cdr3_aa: CASSPNAGQGSFYEQYF
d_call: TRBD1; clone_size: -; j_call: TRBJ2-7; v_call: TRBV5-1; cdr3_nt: TGCGCCAGCAGCTGGGGACAGGGCGGGTACGAGCAGTACTTC; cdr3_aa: CASSWGQGGYEQYF
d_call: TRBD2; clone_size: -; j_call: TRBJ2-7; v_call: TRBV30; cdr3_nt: TGTGCCTGGAGTTTTTACGGGAGGGGAGTCTACGAGCAGTACTTC; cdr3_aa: CAWSFYGRGVYEQYF
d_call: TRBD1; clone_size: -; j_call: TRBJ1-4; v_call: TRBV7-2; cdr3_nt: TGTGCCAGCAGCTTAGCCGCAGGGGGAGAGGAAAAACTGTTTTTT; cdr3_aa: CASSLAAGGEEKLFF
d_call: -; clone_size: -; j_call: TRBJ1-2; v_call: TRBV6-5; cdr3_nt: TGTGCCAGCAGTTACTCTTCCGGGACGGGATATGGCTACACCTTC; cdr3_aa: CASSYSSGTGYGYTF
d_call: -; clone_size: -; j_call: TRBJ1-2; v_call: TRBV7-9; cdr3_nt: TGTGCCAGCAGCTCCCCCGGAGTTTATGGCTACACCTTC; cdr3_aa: CASSSPGVYGYTF
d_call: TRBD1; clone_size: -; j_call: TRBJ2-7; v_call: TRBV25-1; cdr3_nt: TGTGCCAGCATGGGACAGGCTCTCTACGAGCAGTACTTC; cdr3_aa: CASMGQALYEQYF
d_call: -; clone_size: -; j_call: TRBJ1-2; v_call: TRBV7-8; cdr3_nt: TGTGCCAGCAGCTTAAAGGGGAGTTTATATGGCTACACCTTC; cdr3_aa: CASSLKGSLYGYTF
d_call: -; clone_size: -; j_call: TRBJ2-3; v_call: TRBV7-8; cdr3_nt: TGTGCCAGCAGCCCAACCCCCGAGACGCAGTATTTT; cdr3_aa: CASSPTPETQYF
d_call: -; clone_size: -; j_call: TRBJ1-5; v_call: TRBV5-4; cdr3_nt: TGTGCCAGCAGCTTGGGTCCGGGGAACAATCAGCCCCAGCATTTT; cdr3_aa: CASSLGPGNNQPQHF
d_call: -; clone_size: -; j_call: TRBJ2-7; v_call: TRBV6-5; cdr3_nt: TGTGCCAGCAGACGGGGGACAATCTCCTACGAGCAGTACTTC; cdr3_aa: CASRRGTISYEQYF
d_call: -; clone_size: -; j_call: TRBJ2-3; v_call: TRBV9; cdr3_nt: TGTGCCAGCAGCGTAGAAGCCGGTACGCAGTATTTT; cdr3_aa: CASSVEAGTQYF
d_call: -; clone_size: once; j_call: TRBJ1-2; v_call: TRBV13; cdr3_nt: TGTGCCAGCAGCTTATTACGGGGGGACTTGCAAGACTATGGCTACACCTTC; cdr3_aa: CASSLLRGDLQDYGYTF
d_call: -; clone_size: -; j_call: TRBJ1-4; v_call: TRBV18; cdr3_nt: TGTGCCAGCTCACAGGGGCAGAGTGAAAAACTGTTTTTT; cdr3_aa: CASSQGQSEKLFF